The entry below describes one T cell receptor beta chain. The antigen it binds to is not known. Base qualities are not at hand, and no much larger clone is one base apart. These data belong to a study of identical twins listed by TCRdb under 2016. In the study overall: To test whether fetal clonotypes persist, this study deep-sequenced TCR alpha and beta repertoires from monozygotic twins, from unrelated adults of various ages, and from cord blood. To rule out contamination, replicate twin experiments were performed at different times with different library preparation protocols. Overall study outcomes, separate from this receptor: The excess sharing between twins in beta out-of-frame sequences was weaker because fewer shared sequences reduced the signal-to-noise ratio. Compared with coincidental sharing between unrelated individuals, an excess of low generation-probability sequences was observed among out-of-frame TCR alpha sequences shared between twins. Because the same donors could not be followed over many years, the conclusions depended on cross-sectional statistical analysis. Out-of-frame TCR alpha sharing in monozygotic twins was systematically underestimated by recombination models, whereas sharing between unrelated individuals was in agreement with the recombination models. Fewer insertions were carried by abundant cord blood beta clonotypes; a weaker similar trend was observed in young adult naive repertoires, while no such trend was observed in memory repertoires. Invariant T cells such as MAIT and iNKT could partly confound zero-insertion analyses, though diverse VJ usage argued against this for most clonotypes.

Only healthy Caucasian donors were included. Three pairs of female monozygotic twins, all aged roughly 18 to 29 years, were included in the twin cohort. Positive isolation kits from Invitrogen were used to isolate CD4+ and CD8+ T cell populations. Preparation of the library involved 5' RACE. Sequenced on an Illumina HiSeq 2000. A universal primer binding site was added through template switching, and the final cDNA carried a unique molecular identifier so that TCR cDNA molecules could be counted accurately. Specific primers in the conserved constant-segment region were used to synthesize first-strand cDNA for TCR alpha and beta chains. To control for contamination, every cDNA library carried two barcodes: a SMART-Mk sample barcode plus Illumina barcodes. TruSeq adapter sequences, together with Illumina sample barcodes, were added in two successive PCR steps. The Illumina HiSeq platform was used with custom primers to sequence TCR alpha and beta cDNA libraries. Under the source paper's analysis protocol: Raw reads were processed with MiGEC to extract unique molecular identifiers, and MiXCR was used to determine CDR3 positions. Recombination models were inferred per individual with the repgenHMM and IGoR tools using an EM algorithm. Shared clonotype analysis was performed with the tcR package in R, normalizing sharing by the product of cloneset sizes. To study raw recombination free of thymic and clonal selection effects, out-of-frame nonproductive sequences were analyzed. TCRdb's own reprocessing of the public reads used fastp at Q25 and MiXCR and kept productive beta chains. Every CDR3 protein is listed once, alongside the most common genes and DNA of its rows. In this record, the V and J calls reflect TCRdb's handling and not the investigators' own analysis. Across this sample there are about 490,000 distinct CDR3 sequences, with approximately 16% seen only once. Jointly, the top ten make up 0.44% of the sample.

According to the germline V gene (reference sequence), CDR1 reads SEHNR and CDR2 reads FQNEAQ. Measured from the cysteine to the phenylalanine, the CDR3 is 15 residues long. Of all the DNA, just the CDR3 is kept, 45 bases in frame from base 1. Between the V and J ends, shortened by 1 base and 0 bases respectively, the junction contains 6 bases. These records were also assigned to another study, of yellow fever vaccine responses in identical twins. The second study, in turn, reports: The T cell response to vaccination in identical twins was reported by the authors to appear partly convergent and partly personalized. In identical twins, the study followed T cell clones that responded to the vaccine with precision.

The sequence is built from TRBV7-9 and TRBJ2-2, with the D gene call left open. The material sequenced was CD4+ T cells sorted from blood. This clonotype originated in a woman under 30 in good health. The CDR3 protein sequence reads: CASSLGVANTGELFF. The nucleotide sequence reads as follows: TGTGCCAGCAGCTTAGGTGTGGCGAACACCGGGGAGCTGTTTTTT.